These T cell receptor beta chains were read from a single sample in a study of cytomegalovirus exposure and HLA in healthy donors. Using immunoSEQ multiplex PCR, the repertoire was profiled, and TCRdb retains in-frame clones only, with some absent. The repertoire holds 250,000 or so clones, with about 83% as singletons. The sequenced sample consisted of PBMCs. The receptors stem from a man aged 18 to 30 in good health and CMV-seronegative. Both conserved end residues are trimmed from each CDR3.

v_gene: TRBV14
j_gene: TRBJ2-3
CDR3aa: ASSLKIAGGPTDTQY

v_gene: TRBV27
j_gene: TRBJ2-1
CDR3aa: ASSPTSGGNEQF

v_gene: TRBV4-1
j_gene: TRBJ1-3
CDR3aa: ASSQSGTVYSGNTIY

v_gene: TRBV7-9
j_gene: TRBJ2-3
CDR3aa: ASSFPSTDTQY

v_gene: TRBV4-3
j_gene: TRBJ2-7
CDR3aa: ASSQGRQGQGYEQY

v_gene: TRBV9
j_gene: TRBJ1-3
CDR3aa: ASSVTGGAGNTIY

v_gene: TRBV28
j_gene: TRBJ1-3
CDR3aa: ASTLGTGQLNTIY

v_gene: TRBV14
j_gene: TRBJ2-1
CDR3aa: ASSPSSGAGSYNEQF

v_gene: TRBV7-2
j_gene: TRBJ2-7
CDR3aa: ASSPRYSGYEQY

v_gene: TRBV5-4
j_gene: TRBJ1-2
CDR3aa: ASSSPQGARSYT

v_gene: TRBV6-5
j_gene: TRBJ2-7
CDR3aa: ASSYGTGVNEQY

v_gene: TRBV21-1
j_gene: TRBJ1-5
CDR3aa: ASTPGKGQPQH

v_gene: TRBV9
j_gene: TRBJ1-2
CDR3aa: ASSPGLDGYT

v_gene: TRBV19
j_gene: TRBJ1-1
CDR3aa: ASTANRVGTNTEAF

v_gene: TRBV11-2
j_gene: TRBJ1-6
CDR3aa: ASSPRTGDSPLH

v_gene: TRBV11-2
j_gene: TRBJ2-7
CDR3aa: ASSSVRRASYEQY

v_gene: TRBV27
j_gene: TRBJ1-1
CDR3aa: ASSPWTGGFVSTEAF

v_gene: TRBV27
j_gene: TRBJ2-5
CDR3aa: ASSRDRQETQY

v_gene: TRBV28
j_gene: TRBJ1-3
CDR3aa: ASSYGQGGNTIY

v_gene: TRBV6-5
j_gene: TRBJ1-2
CDR3aa: ASRGGVKSRGYT

v_gene: TRBV4-1
j_gene: TRBJ2-7
CDR3aa: ASSQDPSNSEQY

v_gene: TRBV6-5
j_gene: TRBJ2-2
CDR3aa: ASSPASPGIGELF

v_gene: TRBV10-1
j_gene: TRBJ2-1
CDR3aa: ASPTGQGNSYNEQF

v_gene: TRBV15
j_gene: TRBJ2-2
CDR3aa: ATSRPRDRGDTGELF

v_gene: TRBV5-4
j_gene: TRBJ1-1
CDR3aa: ASSFLWGRETEAF

v_gene: TRBV4-1
j_gene: TRBJ1-5
CDR3aa: ASSQDSTGPNQPQH

v_gene: TRBV7-2
j_gene: TRBJ2-1
CDR3aa: ASSSAGRSSYNEQF

v_gene: TRBV4-1
j_gene: TRBJ2-1
CDR3aa: ASSQDRVGNEQF

v_gene: TRBV15
j_gene: TRBJ2-7
CDR3aa: ATSRDGGLQSRGEQY

v_gene: TRBV6-5
j_gene: TRBJ2-4
CDR3aa: ASSYSMGGSKNIQY

v_gene: TRBV29-1
j_gene: TRBJ1-2
CDR3aa: SVAGGAGGYT

v_gene: TRBV19
j_gene: TRBJ2-3
CDR3aa: AAGTSDTDTQY